The present T cell receptor (beta chain) was sequenced within a study of blood T cells in healthy people across ages. Study-level information: Capture via template switching afforded approximately one barcoded beta molecule per two T cells. Study-level points and caveats: Strong correlation existed between TCR beta diversity and naive T cell percentage.

The individuals who served as donors were healthy Caucasians living in Russia, aged roughly 6 to 95. A sample-barcoded 5' primer and a J-beta primer mix were used in a second PCR of about 7 to 11 cycles. All cDNA molecules were each tagged by a template-switch adaptor with 12 random nucleotides. Using its own MiXCR run on the 5' RACE reads, TCRdb lists one record per CDR3 protein. The sample contains about 640,000 distinct CDR3 sequences, over 40% of which appear only once. The CDR3 length is 12 residues. The V gene's germline CDR1 is SGHTA and CDR2 FQGNSA. Of note for this clonotype: The antigen is unknown. An end of the junction differs from the germline gene, which may be a read error.

Sequencing input: blood. This chain connects TRBV7-2 to TRBJ2-3; D call uncertain. The TCR originated in an elderly man in good health. CDR3: CAGSQTTKAQYF. The CDR3 region has the DNA TGTGCCGGCAGTCAGACGACCAAAGCGCAGTATTTT. Combining the CDR3 with reference TRBV7-2 and TRBJ2-3 gives the whole variable domain GAGVSQSPSNKVTEKGKDVELRCDPISGHTALYWYRQSLGQGLEFLIYFQGNSAPDKSGLPSDRFSAERTGGSVSTLTIQRTQQEDSAVYLCAGSQTTKAQYFGPGTRLTVL.